The entry below gives a single TCR beta chain sequence along with its context. Its antigen remains unidentified. Base qualities are not provided; no much larger clone lies one nucleotide away. The data stem from a study of PD-1 blockade in classical Hodgkin lymphoma (dated by TCRdb to the early 2020s). General notes on the study: Nivolumab dosing was 3 mg/kg intravenously every 2 weeks, continuing until either disease progression or unacceptable toxicity. A peripheral blood immune signature of response to PD-1 blockade in classical Hodgkin lymphoma was defined using TCR beta sequencing and CyTOF.

The time point tag for this specimen amounts to: cycle 2 day 1 (C2D1) of nivolumab. Relapse after autologous stem cell transplantation had occurred in all trial patients, and cohorts A, B and C were distinguished by prior brentuximab vedotin exposure. The trial cohort included fewer than 65 patients with relapsed/refractory classical Hodgkin lymphoma, and each patient had a best overall response of complete response, partial response or progressive disease. Single-agent nivolumab was administered to trial patients in the multi-cohort phase II CheckMate 205 trial. An independent review committee assessed best overall response by applying the 2007 International Working Group response criteria. PBMCs from the trial were collected at three points: immediately before nivolumab initiation (C1D1), and during therapy at cycle 2 day 1 and cycle 4 day 1. Peripheral blood was collected in 8 mL Vacutainer Cell Preparation Tubes, from which PBMCs were isolated by centrifugation and then cryopreserved.

The full study reports these points: A significant rise by C4D1 was seen in CD4+ but not CD8+ TCR diversity (p=0.0027 vs p=0.16), with the rise being most apparent in complete responders (p=0.02). Only a single clinical trial cohort was studied, and what caused the repertoire differences, possibly disease activity or prior therapy, remained undefined. Baseline TCR diversity was reported to be lower in newly diagnosed patients than in healthy donors and to be lower still in relapsed/refractory patients. Lower diversity was observed in patients in whom nivolumab was started less than 1 year after ASCT, and these patients were excluded from later analyses so that confounding by immune reconstitution would be avoided. Trial patients achieving complete response had baseline diversity similar to newly diagnosed patients, whereas partial responders and progressors had significantly lower diversity.

There are 13 amino acids in the CDR3, from cysteine to phenylalanine inclusive. The DNA shown is the 39-base CDR3, in frame from base 1. Between the V and J ends, shortened by 4 bases and 0 bases respectively, the junction contains 4 bases. Via the germline V gene, CDR1 is ENHRY and CDR2 SYGVKD. Genomic DNA was isolated using the Qiagen DNeasy kit from unsorted PBMCs as well as from negatively selected CD4+ and CD8+ fractions. Amplification of TCR beta CDR3 regions was done by immunoSEQ multiplex PCR with primers that anneal to V and J segments. A synthetic immune receptor repertoire was used to minimize amplification bias, and remaining bias was computationally removed after sequencing. As for how the authors treated the data: Custom Python scripts were used to quantify repertoire diversity as the Shannon entropy index. The unsorted, CD4+ and CD8+ repertoires were each analyzed separately, with the exception of combined analyses, where CD4+ and CD8+ sequences were merged in silico. A clone counted as expanded when the clone's frequency after treatment rose at least 2-fold relative to C1D1, and clones undetected at baseline were given a pseudocount of 0.5. Singleton clones were defined as clones with 0 or 1 copy at C1D1, and non-singleton clones were defined as clones with 2 or more copies. Clones expanded in unsorted samples were assigned a CD4+, CD8+ or unknown annotation through matching of protein sequences in sorted samples from the same patient. Wilcoxon tests on paired samples were used to test diversity changes from C1D1 to C4D1. TCRdb retrieved this table from immuneACCESS and kept in-frame rearrangements only. Not all clones are present; in checked studies, unresolved V genes account for under half, and no reason is known for the remainder. V, J and clone size are those of that table, while D and trimming were read from the DNA. This sample lists 90,000 to 100,000 clones; about four fifths were detected once. In total, the top ten clones hold 15% to 20% of the sample.

Specimen: peripheral blood mononuclear cells (PBMCs), collected before the second cycle of nivolumab. The rearrangement joined TRBV10-3 to TRBJ1-5; there is no confident call for the D gene. The sequence was obtained from a human donor with classical Hodgkin lymphoma. Here is the DNA: TGTGCCATCAGTGGACTTAGCAATCAGCCCCAGCATTTT. It is translated as CAISGLSNQPQHF.